This passage covers 21 T cell receptor beta chains from one sample sequenced in a study of tumor-infiltrating lymphocytes in primary liver carcinoma. The study co-extracted DNA and RNA from around 18-30 mg of unsorted bulk tissue. Researchers generated TCR beta cDNA from about 0.5 ug of total RNA, relying on a constant-region primer. A slightly modified ARM-PCR protocol with three nested multiplex PCR rounds produced these TCR beta libraries. TRBV1-TRBV30 forward primers paired with a C-beta reverse primer drove the first two PCR rounds, about 11 cycles each. TCRdb reanalysed the multiplex PCR reads using MiXCR and keeps one entry per CDR3 protein. Of around 60,000 distinct CDR3 sequences listed, approximately 74% are singletons. Sample: liver tumor tissue from sampling region 4. The subset: tumor region T4, right-lateral pole. The source of these receptors is a man aged 35 to 55 with primary liver carcinoma and hepatitis B virus infection.

The chain couples TRBV29-1 to TRBJ1-2, with a weak D call TRBD1 (5 bases). V lost 1 base and J lost 9, with 18 bases in between. CDR1 and CDR2 (germline): SQVTM, ANQGSEA. This CDR3 contains 14 residues. In DNA, the CDR3 is TGCAGCGTTGAAGCGGAGGAAGGGGTGGATAGCTACACCTTC. The encoded protein is CSVEAEEGVDSYTF.

Worth noting for this clonotype: Likely a read error: the CDR3 ends without its conserved phenylalanine or tryptophan. The chain is built from TRBV29-1 and TRBJ2-5; 10 positions match TRBD1. This CDR3 comprises 15 residues. Germline V lookup: CDR1 SQVTM, CDR2 ANQGSEA. CDR3 loop: CSVEPDRGRQETQYL. The CDR3 DNA reads as TGCAGCGTTGAGCCCGACAGGGGGCGGCAAGAGACTCAGTACCTC.

This chain links TRBV4-3 with TRBJ2-3, with 13 bases that match TRBD2. Germline V gene sequence: CDR1 LGHNA, CDR2 YSLEER. CDR3 length: 18 amino acids. Here the CDR3 reads CVNSPADTSGRATDTQYF. CDR3 nucleotides: TGCGTCAACAGCCCGGCCGATACTAGCGGGAGGGCCACAGATACGCAGTATTTT.

Remarks on this clonotype: Because the CDR3 is missing its conserved closing phenylalanine or tryptophan, this is likely a read error. V is TRBV4-1 and J is TRBJ2-3; possible D gene TRBD2, 5 bases. The CDR3 is 14 amino acids. Germline CDR1 reads MGHRA; CDR2 reads YSYEKL. The CDR3 DNA follows: TGCGCCAGCAACCAAGACGGGAAGGAAGATACGCAGTATCTT. It is translated as CASNQDGKEDTQYL.

As to this clonotype: A read error may account for a junction end that differs from germline. The CDR3 spells CACSVALTKNIQYF. The CDR3 DNA sequence: TGTGCCTGTAGTGTTGCCCTAACCAAAAACATTCAGTACTTC. V usage is TRBV30 and J usage is TRBJ2-4, with D hard to call. CDR1 is GTSNPN and CDR2 is SVGIG in the germline V gene (reference sequence). CDR3 length: 14 residues.

A remark on this clonotype: This CDR3 fails to terminate in the conserved phenylalanine or tryptophan, so it likely reflects a read error. The CDR3 loop is CAINLSGQTSYEQYI. The CDR3 DNA follows: TGTGCCATCAATTTGTCGGGACAGACCTCCTACGAGCAGTACATC. V gene TRBV10-3 combines with J gene TRBJ2-7; 7 positions agree with TRBD1. The CDR3 has 15 residues. V was clipped by 7 bases and J by 0 bases; unmatched bases: 9. Germline V gene lookup returns CDR1 ENHRY and CDR2 SYGVKD.

The chain has TRBV11-2 and TRBJ2-3; the D is unclear. V lost 3 bases and J lost 0, with 16 bases in between. Germline loops: CDR1 SGHAT, CDR2 FQNNGV. This CDR3 comprises 17 residues. The CDR3 DNA sequence: TGTGCCAGCAGCTTCGGGCAACGCCCAATAAGCACAGATACGCAGTATTTT. Residues: CASSFGQRPISTDTQYF.

Remarks on this clonotype: Without the conserved terminal phenylalanine or tryptophan, this CDR3 likely stems from a read error. The chain carries TRBV29-1 and TRBJ2-7, with D possibly being TRBD1 or TRBD2 (5 bases each). The germline V gene encodes CDR1 SQVTM and CDR2 ANQGSEA. This CDR3 region has 16 residues. CDR3 sequence (DNA): TGTAGCGCCATGACATCTGGGACCGACACTCCCTACGAGCAGTACTTA. Translated, it gives CSAMTSGTDTPYEQYL.

About this clonotype itself: Sequence at one end of the junction differs from germline and may be a read error. The chain joins TRBV7-9 to TRBJ2-7; D uncertain. This CDR3 spans 14 amino acids. CDR1 and CDR2 from the germline V gene are SEHNR and FQNEAQ (reference sequence). The CDR3 region is CASSLEGGYYEHYF. Here the CDR3 DNA reads TGTGCCAGCAGCTTAGAGGGCGGATACTACGAGCACTACTTC.

On this clonotype: A read error may produce the germline difference seen at one junction end. This chain links TRBV5-1 with TRBJ2-3; D perhaps matches TRBD2 (6 bases). Germline loops: CDR1 SGHRS, CDR2 YFSETQ. CDR3 length: 13 amino acids. CDR3 sequence (DNA): TGCGCCAGCAGGGTAGCGGTCACAGATACGCAATATTTT. Translation: CASRVAVTDTQYF.

This clonotype was observed many times. The chain couples TRBV12-3 or TRBV12-4 to TRBJ1-2, with TRBD1 matching 7 bases. Trimming removed 4 bases from V and 4 bases from J; junction bases left unmatched: 3. The CDR3 length is 13 residues. The CDR3 here is CASSSGTVYGYTF. Here the CDR3 DNA reads TGTGCCAGCAGTTCAGGGACAGTCTATGGCTACACCTTC.

This chain joins TRBV5-5 and TRBJ2-3; D may be TRBD1 or TRBD2 (5 bases each). This CDR3 has 15 amino acids. Looked up from germline, CDR1 is SGHKS and CDR2 is YYEKEE (reference sequence). Trimming left V 5 bases short and J 14 bases short, with 27 bases between. The CDR3 region has the DNA TGTGCCAGCAGAGGGACCGGCATCTACACAGATACACCGTATTTT. It codes for CASRGTGIYTDTPYF.

Of note for this clonotype: A much larger clone sits a single nucleotide away, making a read error possible. This CDR3 reads CASRGQLYEKLFF. CDR3 DNA sequence: TGTGCCAGCAGAGGACAGTTATATGAAAAACTGTTTTTT. The J gene is TRBJ1-4, the V gene TRBV2; weak D call: TRBD1 (6 bases). Trimming took off 6 bases at V and 6 bases at J, with 11 bases between the two ends. The CDR3 runs 13 residues. Germline V CDR1 and CDR2: SNHLY, FYNNEI.

About this clonotype: Here the CDR3 omits its conserved ending phenylalanine or tryptophan, so a read error is the likely source. In DNA, the CDR3 is TGCAGCGTCGGTCAGGGCAGGGCTGAAGCTTTCATT. Translating it yields CSVGQGRAEAFI. This chain joins TRBV29-1 and TRBJ1-1; D perhaps matches TRBD1 (5 bases). CDR1 and CDR2 from the germline V gene are SQVTM and ANQGSEA. This CDR3 comprises 12 residues. V was trimmed by 6 bases and J by 6 bases, leaving 14 bases between them.

The gene calls are TRBV7-9 and TRBJ2-1; D is possibly TRBD2 (6 bases). CDR1 is SEHNR, CDR2 FQNEAQ, per germline (reference sequence). V dropped 4 bases and J dropped 0 bases, with 13 bases sitting between them. The CDR3 is 16 residues long. The CDR3 protein is CASSSQEGSSYNEQFF. The CDR3 DNA sequence: TGTGCCAGCAGCTCCCAGGAGGGGAGCTCCTACAATGAGCAGTTCTTC.

In regard to this clonotype: A junction boundary mismatches the germline segment, possibly from a read error. This sequence joins TRBV6-6 and TRBJ2-5, with D uncertain. The CDR3 loop spans 17 amino acids. Germline values: CDR1 MNHNY, CDR2 SVGAGI (reference sequence). The CDR3 spells CASSPTPGSMTPEAQYF. The CDR3 DNA reads as TGTGCCAGCAGTCCTACCCCCGGCTCGATGACCCCAGAGGCCCAGTACTTC.

Remarks on this clonotype: The junction shows a germline mismatch at one end, possibly a read error. The chain links TRBV5-4 to TRBJ2-1; D call uncertain. This CDR3 has 15 amino acids. Per the germline V gene, CDR1 is SGHNT and CDR2 is YYREEE (reference sequence). CDR3 DNA: TGTGCCAGCAGTTCGGCCACACGGTCCTACGATGAGCAGTTCTTC. Encoded protein: CASSSATRSYDEQFF.

Remarks on this clonotype: The final CDR3 position lacks the conserved phenylalanine or tryptophan, pointing to a likely read error. V and J are TRBV29-1 and TRBJ2-5, with D perhaps matching TRBD2 (7 bases). The J call may be mistaken, given a closer DNA end match to TRBJ2-7. The CDR3 consists of 13 residues. In germline, CDR1 is SQVTM, CDR2 ANQGSEA. The CDR3 DNA follows: TGCAGCGTTCAATCGAGGGGGGGGCGCGAGCAGTACTAC. Residues: CSVQSRGGREQYY.

This clonotype showed up just once. Being one base from a much bigger clone, this may be a read error. V is TRBV6-2 or TRBV6-3 and J is TRBJ1-1; D is possibly TRBD1 (5 bases). The germline CDR1 and CDR2 sequences are MNHEY and SVGEGT. CDR3 length: 11 amino acids. CDR3 sequence: CVSSGGAEAFF. Here the CDR3 DNA reads TGTGTCAGCAGTGGGGGAGCAGAAGCTTTCTTT.

V gene TRBV5-4 combines with J gene TRBJ2-5; D might be TRBD1 or TRBD2, each matching 5 bases. The CDR3 runs 15 residues. Trimming took off 6 bases at V and 12 bases at J, with 27 bases between the two ends. Per the germline V gene, CDR1 is SGHNT and CDR2 is YYREEE (reference sequence). CDR3 DNA sequence: TGTGCCAGCACCATGAACGGGGACGGCCAAGAGGCCAAGTACTTC. Translated, it gives CASTMNGDGQEAKYF.

With regard to this clonotype: One end of the junction fails to match germline, which may point to a read error. The chain has TRBV4-2 and TRBJ2-7; tentative D call: TRBD2 (5 bases). The germline V gene has CDR1 LGHNA and CDR2 YNFKEQ. This CDR3 has 16 residues. DNA of the CDR3: TGTGCTAACAGCCAAGGAACGGACTCAAAAGGCTACGAGCAGTGCTTC. Its protein is CANSQGTDSKGYEQCF.